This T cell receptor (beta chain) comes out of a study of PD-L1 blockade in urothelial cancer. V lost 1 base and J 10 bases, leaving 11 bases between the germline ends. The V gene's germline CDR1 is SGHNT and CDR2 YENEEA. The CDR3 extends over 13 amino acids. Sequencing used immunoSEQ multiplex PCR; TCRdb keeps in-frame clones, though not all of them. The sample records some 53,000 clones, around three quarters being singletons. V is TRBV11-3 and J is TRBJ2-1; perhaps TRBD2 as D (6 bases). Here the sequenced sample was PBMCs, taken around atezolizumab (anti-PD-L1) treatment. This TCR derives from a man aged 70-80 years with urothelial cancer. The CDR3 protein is CASSLAGLREQFF. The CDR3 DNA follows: TGTGCCAGCAGCTTAGCTGGACTACGGGAGCAGTTCTTC.